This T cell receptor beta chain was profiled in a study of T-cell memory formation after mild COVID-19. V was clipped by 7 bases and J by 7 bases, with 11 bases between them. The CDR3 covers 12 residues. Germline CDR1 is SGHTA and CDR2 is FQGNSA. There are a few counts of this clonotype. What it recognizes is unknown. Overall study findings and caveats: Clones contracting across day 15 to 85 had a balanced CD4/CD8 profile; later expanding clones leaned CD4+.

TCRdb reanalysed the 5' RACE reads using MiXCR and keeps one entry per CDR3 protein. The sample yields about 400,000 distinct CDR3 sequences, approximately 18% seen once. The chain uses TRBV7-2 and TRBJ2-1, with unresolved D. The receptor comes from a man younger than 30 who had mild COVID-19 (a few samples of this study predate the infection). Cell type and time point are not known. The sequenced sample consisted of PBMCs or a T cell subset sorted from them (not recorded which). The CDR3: CASTRTVNEQFF. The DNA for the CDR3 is TGTGCCAGCACCCGAACGGTGAATGAGCAGTTCTTC.